This record looks at one T cell receptor (beta chain) sequence and its context. These data are taken from a study of blood T cell repertoires in COVID-19. Study at large: The samples span acute and convalescent COVID-19 from the United States, Italy and Spain.

The CDR3 runs 17 residues. Germline CDR1 is SGHTA and CDR2 is FQGNSA. With V trimmed by 0 bases and J by 5 bases, 4 bases remained unmatched. In the original workflow: The assay estimated nucleated cells by amplifying reference gene primers. The repertoire was sequenced with immunoSEQ multiplex PCR; TCRdb's copy has only in-frame clones and lacks some. V and J calls and clone size are as listed in that table; D and trimming were resolved from the DNA. The profile covers about 100,000 clones, with approximately 80% appearing a single time and 9% to 14% taken by the ten largest. The material sequenced was peripheral blood. The source of this sequence is a woman in her seventies with acute or convalescent COVID-19. The chain carries TRBV7-2 and TRBJ2-5, with 15 bases that match TRBD2. CDR3 residues: CASSLAGLAGGGETQYF. CDR3 sequence (DNA): TGTGCCAGCAGCTTAGCGGGACTAGCGGGGGGAGGGGAGACCCAGTACTTC.